The 30 T cell receptor beta chains listed next were all sequenced from one sample in a study of sequential checkpoint blockade in melanoma. Assay: immunoSEQ multiplex PCR; the TCRdb copy retains only in-frame clones and omits some. The table lists under 20,000 clones, roughly 80% of them singletons. Treatment: randomized to nivolumab then ipilimumab (arm A) or the reverse (arm B). This specimen was CD8+ T cells sorted from blood (inferred from file names), taken from a patient given nivolumab and ipilimumab in sequence. These receptors originate from a human donor with melanoma.

The J gene is TRBJ2-1, the V gene TRBV19; D possibly corresponds to TRBD2 (6 bases). CDR1 LNHDA and CDR2 SQIVND come from the germline V gene (reference sequence). Trimming shortened V by 5 bases and J by 9 bases, and 17 bases separated the two germline ends. This CDR3 is built from 14 residues. This CDR3 is CASSPPTDGSEQFF. The CDR3, as DNA: TGTGCCAGTAGTCCTCCGACAGACGGGAGTGAGCAGTTCTTC. Full variable domain (rest looked up from reference TRBV19 and TRBJ2-1): DGGITQSPKYLFRKEGQNVTLSCEQNLNHDAMYWYRQDPGQGLRLIYYSQIVNDFQKGDIAEGYSVSREKKESFPLTVTSAQKNPTAFYLCASSPPTDGSEQFFGPGTRLTVL.

This chain joins TRBV6-6 and TRBJ2-7; D is perhaps TRBD1 (5 bases). The germline V gene encodes CDR1 MNHNY and CDR2 SVGAGI (reference sequence). CDR3 length equals 14 residues. V lost 0 bases and J 2 bases, leaving 8 bases between the germline ends. CDR3 sequence: CASSYSDRTYEQYF. DNA for the CDR3: TGTGCCAGCAGTTACTCAGACAGAACCTACGAGCAGTACTTC.

V gene TRBV6-5 combines with J gene TRBJ1-3; D is uncertain. V dropped 6 bases and J dropped 2 bases, with 11 bases sitting between them. The CDR3 loop spans 14 amino acids. Germline assignment: CDR1 MNHEY and CDR2 SVGAGI. The CDR3, as DNA: TGTGCCAGCAGCTGGACTGACCCTGGAAACACCATATATTTT. It specifies CASSWTDPGNTIYF.

The chain joins TRBV27 to TRBJ1-5, with 8 positions matching TRBD1. The junction had 8 bases not matched to a gene; V was cut back by 7 bases and J by 6 bases. This CDR3 region has 14 residues. The germline V gene encodes CDR1 MNHEY and CDR2 SMNVEV (reference sequence). For the CDR3, the DNA is TGTGCCAGCATCTTGGACAGGGTGAGTCAGCCCCAGCATTTT. This gives the protein CASILDRVSQPQHF.

This rearrangement joins TRBV11-2 to TRBJ2-7, with 8 positions matching TRBD1. The CDR3 has 11 residues. Germline trimming cut 8 bases from V and 7 bases from J; bases unmatched to any gene: 4. The germline CDR1 and CDR2 sequences are SGHAT and FQNNGV. CDR3 DNA sequence: TGTGCCAGCGAAACAGGGGGTGAGCAGTACTTC. It specifies CASETGGEQYF.

V gene TRBV9 combines with J gene TRBJ2-2; 7 nucleotides line up with TRBD2. Germline V gene sequence: CDR1 SGDLS, CDR2 YYNGEE. The J segment lost 3 bases and the V segment lost 5 bases, leaving 7 bases of the junction unmatched. There are 15 residues in the CDR3. The CDR3 protein is CASRTRDYDTGELFF. The CDR3 nucleotides read TGTGCCAGCAGAACACGGGACTACGACACCGGGGAGCTGTTTTTT. Using reference TRBV9 and TRBJ2-2 for the parts outside the CDR3, the full variable domain is DSGVTQTPKHLITATGQRVTLRCSPRSGDLSVYWYQQSLDQGLQFLIQYYNGEERAKGNILERFSAQQFPDLHSELNLSSLELGDSALYFCASRTRDYDTGELFFGEGSRLTVL.

The chain combines TRBV19 with TRBJ2-1, with D maybe TRBD2 (6 bases). V dropped 7 bases and J dropped 11 bases, with 21 bases sitting between them. Germline V gene data show CDR1 as LNHDA and CDR2 as SQIVND (reference sequence). The CDR3 extends over 14 amino acids. The CDR3 is CASTPAGLGGKQFF. The CDR3 DNA reads TGTGCCAGTACCCCAGCGGGCTTAGGAGGGAAGCAGTTCTTC.

The chain carries TRBV2 and TRBJ1-1; maybe TRBD1 (6 bases). Deletions cut 4 bases from V and 5 bases from J, with 14 bases between. CDR1 and CDR2 (germline): SNHLY, FYNNEI. The CDR3 length is 14 residues. The CDR3 bases are TGTGCCAGCAGTGGGTTTACAGGGTTGACTGAAGCTTTCTTT. Its protein product is CASSGFTGLTEAFF.

This clone occurred a few times. The rearrangement links TRBV29-1 to TRBJ2-2, with D tentatively TRBD1 (5 bases). The CDR3 runs to 16 residues. V lost 0 bases and J 0 bases, leaving 11 bases between the germline ends. Per germline, CDR1 SQVTM and CDR2 ANQGSEA. The CDR3 DNA sequence: TGCAGCGTTGAAGATTGGGGCGAGGCGAACACCGGGGAGCTGTTTTTT. Its translation is CSVEDWGEANTGELFF.

The genes are TRBV30 and TRBJ1-6; D unresolved. This CDR3 is 15 amino acids long. The germline V gene has CDR1 GTSNPN and CDR2 SVGIG (reference sequence). CDR3 DNA: TGTGCGGGATCACGGGAGACTCTAGATAGTTCACCCCTCCACTTT. Its protein is CAGSRETLDSSPLHF.

The CDR3 DNA reads as TGCGCCAGCAGCCAAGGTCTAGCGGAGGCCTACGAGCAGTACTTC. Protein sequence: CASSQGLAEAYEQYF. This chain connects TRBV4-3 to TRBJ2-7; TRBD2 matches 7 bases. Trimming cost V 1 base and J 2 bases; bases outside gene matches: 5. The germline gives CDR1 LGHNA, CDR2 YSLEER. The CDR3 is 15 residues long.

Written as DNA, the CDR3 is TGTGCCAGCAGTCTGGGGGGCACCGGGGAGCTGTTTTTT. Amino acids: CASSLGGTGELFF. The J gene is TRBJ2-2, the V gene TRBV27, with a tentative D call TRBD2 (6 bases). CDR1 is MNHEY and CDR2 is SMNVEV in the germline V gene (reference sequence). The CDR3 totals 13 residues. Trimming shortened V by 5 bases and J by 4 bases, and 8 bases separated the two germline ends.

The chain recombines TRBV6-4 with TRBJ2-1; a weak D match, TRBD1 (5 bases). The CDR3 contains 15 residues. CDR1 is MRHNA and CDR2 is SNTAGT in the germline V gene. The V and J ends lost 3 bases and 7 bases respectively, with 16 bases between them. This chain's CDR3 is CASSDGSQQGNEQFF. CDR3 nucleotide sequence: TGTGCCAGCAGTGATGGAAGTCAGCAGGGAAATGAGCAGTTCTTC.

The chain couples TRBV27 to TRBJ1-4; a weak D match, TRBD1 (5 bases). Germline CDR1 is MNHEY and CDR2 is SMNVEV (reference sequence). Trimming cost V 6 bases and J 6 bases, with 17 bases left between them. The CDR3 spans 15 residues. The CDR3 loop reads CASSTWGEQYEKLFF. CDR3 coding DNA: TGTGCCAGCAGCACCTGGGGGGAACAATATGAAAAACTGTTTTTT.

The rearrangement joins TRBV6-4 to TRBJ2-3, with a possible D match to TRBD2 (6 bases). This CDR3 comprises 14 residues. Looked up from germline, CDR1 is MRHNA and CDR2 is SNTAGT. V gave up 3 bases and J gave up 1 base, with 8 bases separating them. The CDR3 loop reads CASSEEGGTDTQYF. CDR3 nucleotide sequence: TGTGCCAGCAGTGAGGAGGGAGGCACAGATACGCAGTATTTT.

The genes are TRBV11-1 and TRBJ1-2; 8 nucleotides match TRBD1. The CDR3 totals 16 residues. J was trimmed by 4 bases and V by 5 bases; bases with no gene match: 12. Germline V gives CDR1 SGHAT, CDR2 FQDESV (reference sequence). The CDR3 DNA follows: TGTGCCAGCAGCCTATTTGGGACAGGTGACGGCTATGGCTACACCTTC. Amino acids: CASSLFGTGDGYGYTF.

The gene calls are TRBV7-8 and TRBJ1-2; maybe TRBD1 (5 bases). V gave up 1 base and J gave up 8 bases, with 17 bases separating them. CDR3 size: 15 residues. Germline CDR1 and CDR2: SGHVS and FQNEAQ. CDR3 sequence reads: CASSLEWQGDSGYTF. The CDR3 nucleotides read TGTGCCAGCAGCTTAGAGTGGCAGGGTGATAGCGGCTACACCTTC.

This clone was counted once. CDR3 amino acids: CASIGRLAGGNEQFF. Here the CDR3 DNA reads TGCGCCAGCATTGGGCGCCTAGCGGGGGGCAATGAGCAGTTCTTC. The gene calls are TRBV10-2 and TRBJ2-1, with 11 bases matching TRBD2. V gave up 7 bases and J gave up 6 bases; unmatched junction bases: 8. The CDR3 extends over 15 amino acids. The V gene's germline CDR1 is WSHSY and CDR2 SAAADI.

The gene calls are TRBV4-3 and TRBJ2-5; 9 nucleotides line up with TRBD2. The CDR3 consists of 15 residues. The J segment lost 3 bases and the V segment lost 3 bases, leaving 5 bases of the junction unmatched. The V gene's germline CDR1 is LGHNA and CDR2 YSLEER. In nucleotides, the CDR3 is TGCGCCAGCAGCCACGCGACTAGCGGAGAAGAGACCCAGTACTTC. It is translated as CASSHATSGEETQYF.

This clone was picked up one time. Because the CDR3's place on the DNA is in doubt, the DNA is left out and the CDR3 is given as listed by TCRdb. V usage is TRBV12-2 and J usage is TRBJ1-5; the table assigns TRBD1, which was not confirmed against the DNA. TRBV12-2 is annotated as a pseudogene. Ends included, the CDR3 has 17 residues. The CDR3 reads CASRLGVGQGSNQPQHF.

Turning to this clone: One base away lies a much larger clone, so this may be a sequencing read error. The chain links TRBV5-6 to TRBJ1-5; D unclear. The CDR3 spans 16 residues. From germline, CDR1 is SGHDT and CDR2 YYEEEE. Trimming stripped 2 bases from V and 0 bases from J, with 12 bases between. CDR3 loop: CASSFLPMYSNQPQHF. CDR3 DNA: TGTGCCAGCAGCTTCCTACCCATGTATAGCAATCAGCCCCAGCATTTT.

The V call is TRBV7-9, the J call TRBJ1-2, with D perhaps TRBD1 (5 bases). Trimming shortened V by 4 bases and J by 4 bases, and 19 bases separated the two germline ends. The CDR3 covers 16 residues. Germline V gene lookup returns CDR1 SEHNR and CDR2 FQNEAQ (reference sequence). The CDR3 bases are TGTGCCAGCAGCTCGGGGGACCCACCCTGGGGCTATGGCTACACCTTC. This sequence encodes CASSSGDPPWGYGYTF.

The V call is TRBV6-5, the J call TRBJ1-5; no clear D. The V gene's germline CDR1 is MNHEY and CDR2 SVGAGI. The CDR3 has 13 residues. The V end was cut by 8 bases, the J end by 2 bases, with 10 bases between. The DNA of the CDR3 is TGTGCCAGCTCTTGGAGCGGCAATCAGCCCCAGCATTTT. Amino acid sequence: CASSWSGNQPQHF.

In this sample, this clone turned up once. The rearrangement links TRBV15 to TRBJ1-1; 7 bases are shared with TRBD1. This CDR3 region has 14 residues. Germline V gene sequence: CDR1 LNHNV, CDR2 YYDKDF (reference sequence). Trimming at V came to 4 bases and at J to 6 bases, leaving 8 bases not matched to a gene. The CDR3 is CATSKSTGDPEAFF. The DNA for the CDR3 is TGTGCCACCAGCAAATCTACAGGGGACCCTGAAGCTTTCTTT.

V usage is TRBV7-9 and J usage is TRBJ2-3; the match to TRBD1 covers 11 bases. CDR3 length: 16 amino acids. CDR1 SEHNR and CDR2 FQNEAQ come from the germline V gene (reference sequence). The V and J ends lost 1 base and 3 bases, in that order; junction bases with no gene match: 3. The CDR3: CASSLGDRGWTDTQYF. Here the CDR3 DNA reads TGTGCCAGCAGCTTAGGGGACAGGGGGTGGACAGATACGCAGTATTTT.

This rearrangement joins TRBV9 to TRBJ2-5; TRBD1 matches 7 bases. V lost 2 bases and J lost 0; bases outside the gene matches: 4. This CDR3 has 15 residues. The V gene's germline CDR1 is SGDLS and CDR2 YYNGEE. CDR3 region: CASSVGTAYQETQYF. The CDR3 DNA is TGTGCCAGCAGCGTCGGGACAGCGTACCAAGAGACCCAGTACTTC.

This clone was seen only once. This chain joins TRBV6-5 and TRBJ2-7; 8 bases match TRBD1. The germline V gene encodes CDR1 MNHEY and CDR2 SVGAGI. The trim removed 7 bases at V and 3 bases at J, leaving 8 bases unmatched. The CDR3 has 14 residues. The CDR3 sequence: CASTGQGRFYEQYF. CDR3 coding DNA: TGTGCCAGCACTGGACAGGGACGTTTCTACGAGCAGTACTTC.

The J gene is TRBJ2-1, the V gene TRBV27, with D possibly TRBD2 on 5 matching bases. The CDR3 extends over 15 amino acids. V lost 3 bases to trimming and J lost 2 bases, with 11 bases between them. Germline CDR1 is MNHEY and CDR2 is SMNVEV (reference sequence). The CDR3 bases are TGTGCCAGCAGTTTCGGGGAGCCCACCTACAATGAGCAGTTCTTC. Encoded protein: CASSFGEPTYNEQFF.

The chain uses TRBV6-4 and TRBJ2-2, with TRBD2 matching 11 bases. This CDR3 spans 16 amino acids. Germline-derived CDR1 and CDR2 are MRHNA and SNTAGT. J gave up 3 bases and V 5 bases, and 5 bases lay outside the gene matches. CDR3 coding DNA: TGTGCCAGCAGTAATAGCGGGAGGGCGGACACCGGGGAGCTGTTTTTT. Translating gives CASSNSGRADTGELFF.

This clone was seen a handful of times. This chain joins TRBV9 and TRBJ1-2, with a possible D match to TRBD1 (6 bases). Germline values: CDR1 SGDLS, CDR2 YYNGEE. This CDR3 comprises 15 residues. V was cut by 3 bases and J by 8 bases, with 20 bases left in between. In DNA form, the CDR3 reads TGTGCCAGCAGCGCGGGGGGGGCCCCTGAGGAAGGCTACACCTTC. This encodes CASSAGGAPEEGYTF. Full variable domain (missing parts from reference TRBV9 and TRBJ1-2): DSGVTQTPKHLITATGQRVTLRCSPRSGDLSVYWYQQSLDQGLQFLIQYYNGEERAKGNILERFSAQQFPDLHSELNLSSLELGDSALYFCASSAGGAPEEGYTFGSGTRLTVV.